This is a list of T cell receptor beta chains from one sample in a study of blood T cell repertoires in COVID-19. Clones were sequenced by immunoSEQ multiplex PCR, and TCRdb holds only the in-frame ones, with some missing. Of just under 40,000 clones in the sample, approximately 93% were seen once. Specimen: peripheral blood. The receptors derive from a human donor with active COVID-19. The donor label of this sample is uncertain. Each CDR3 is given with its conserved first and last residue. Each record gives: CDR3 DNA, CDR3 protein, D gene, J gene, V gene, clone size. A D gene is named only where the DNA matches it firmly. Rows give clone size only sometimes, using once, few, many, or a class for an expanded clone.

TGCGCCAGCAGCCAGGGTAATGAAAAACTGTTTTTT CASSQGNEKLFF - TRBJ1-4 TRBV5-1 -
TGTGCCATCAGTGTACAGGGGGCCTACGAGCAGTACTTC CAISVQGAYEQYF TRBD1 TRBJ2-7 TRBV10-3 -
TGCGCCAGCAGCTTGGCTCCGACTAGCGGGGTCCAAGAGACCCAGTACTTC CASSLAPTSGVQETQYF TRBD2 TRBJ2-5 TRBV5-1 -
TGTGCCAGCAGCTCGGTGACAGCCAGCTCTGGTGAAGCTTTCTTT CASSSVTASSGEAFF - TRBJ1-1 TRBV3-1/TRBV3-2 once
TGTGCCAGCAGTGAAGGGCCGGGAAGGCAATCACCCCTCCACTTT CASSEGPGRQSPLHF - TRBJ1-6 TRBV6-1 -
TGTGCCAGACGGCACGGGGAGACCTACGAGCAGTACTTC CARRHGETYEQYF - TRBJ2-7 TRBV6-4 -
TGTGCCAGCAGCTCGAGCGGGGGGGGCATTCAGTACTTC CASSSSGGGIQYF TRBD2 TRBJ2-4 TRBV6-5 -
TGTGCCAGCAGCGTAATCGGAGAGGAGACCCAGTACTTC CASSVIGEETQYF - TRBJ2-5 TRBV5-5 -
TGTGCCAGCAGCTGGGCAACAGGGGGCACTGAAGCTTTCTTT CASSWATGGTEAFF TRBD1 TRBJ1-1 TRBV5-5 -
TGTGCCAGCAGTTCCCCGGGAGGTGGTACTTCACCCCTCCACTTT CASSSPGGGTSPLHF - TRBJ1-6 TRBV6-2/TRBV6-3 -
TGTGCCAGCAGTGTAAAACAGCAGTACTTC CASSVKQQYF - TRBJ2-5 TRBV2 -
TGTGCCAGCAGCGCCCGACTAGCGGCCCCAGATACGCAGTATTTT CASSARLAAPDTQYF TRBD2 TRBJ2-3 TRBV7-6 -
TGTGCCAGCAGCTTCGGACTAGCGGGGAACACCGGGGAGCTGTTTTTT CASSFGLAGNTGELFF TRBD2 TRBJ2-2 TRBV7-9 once
TGTGCCACCAGCAGAAACGACAGATACAATGAGCAGTTCTTC CATSRNDRYNEQFF - TRBJ2-1 TRBV15 -
TGCGCCAGCAGCTTGGTGGGGGGGCAAGAGACCCAGTACTTC CASSLVGGQETQYF TRBD2 TRBJ2-5 TRBV5-1 -
TGTGCCAGCAGCACCGGTCCCCACGGGACAGACTCTTCCGAGCAGTACTTC CASSTGPHGTDSSEQYF TRBD1 TRBJ2-7 TRBV9 -